The present T cell receptor beta chain was sequenced within a study of T-cell memory formation after mild COVID-19 (dated by TCRdb to the early 2020s). About the investigation overall: Most TCR sequence clusters were specific to one of the two donors. In a couple of donors, T-cell clones that expanded and contracted after mild COVID-19 were followed by sequencing TCRalpha and TCRbeta repertoires longitudinally. The cohort was made up of two young adult volunteers, one female and one male, who were previously healthy.

Ficoll-Paque density gradient centrifugation was used to isolate PBMCs. To note about this clonotype: No antigen is known for it. Base qualities were left out, and no much larger clone turns up one base away.

General conclusions and limits of the study: The detection of some responding clones in pre-infection memory suggests that pre-existing cross-reactive memory T cells joined the SARS-CoV-2 response. Whether the second-wave clones peaking on day 37 were SARS-CoV-2 specific was not confirmed. Only a couple of mild cases were covered in the study, and larger cohorts including severe cases with pre-infection samples were considered necessary. Contracting CD4+ clones appeared mostly in the CM and EM memory subsets, whereas CD8+ clones were enriched in EMRA. Clones contracting from day 15 to 85 had balanced CD4/CD8 phenotypes, while a second wave expanding from day 15 to 37 was biased towards CD4+.

The run used an Illumina NovaSeq 6000. TCRalpha and TCRbeta cDNA libraries were built by 5'RACE with constant-segment primers, adding sample barcodes and unique molecular identifiers. RNA was extracted from every sample with Trizol reagent. Libraries were amplified in two PCR steps, with a second sample barcode and Illumina TruSeq adapters added in the second step. The libraries were sequenced on an Illumina NovaSeq using 2 x 150 bp paired-end reads. For the original study's pipeline: The reads were demultiplexed and collapsed into UMI-guided consensus sequences using migec v1.2.7. Using mixcr v2.1.11, UMI consensuses were aligned to TRA and TRB V and J templates and then assembled into clonotypes. A clonotype was counted as expanded or contracted only if both edgeR and NoisET called the change significant, with noise models trained on biological replicates. For edgeR calls, the thresholds were a false discovery rate-adjusted p below 0.01 and a log2 fold-change of 1. As an exploratory analysis of dynamics, PCA with hierarchical clustering was applied to max-normalized trajectories of the 1000 most abundant clonotypes. Each responding clone was given a CD4 or CD8 phenotype based on the CD4+ and CD8+ repertoires, which had been sequenced separately. In TCRdb, the public reads were trimmed at Q25 with fastp and aligned with MiXCR, with productive beta chains retained. CDR3 protein duplicates are merged, each entry listing the most common genes and DNA. TCRdb's processing, not the authors', yielded these V and J calls. Within this sample are 200,000 to 250,000 distinct CDR3 sequences, with around 10% of them counted one time only. Clones ranked in the top ten supply 20% to 25% of the sample.

As encoded in the germline V gene, CDR1 is SNHLY while CDR2 is FYNNEI. Cut back by 4 bases and 3 bases, the V and J ends lie 9 bases apart. Inclusive of the bounding cysteine and phenylalanine, the CDR3 is 14 residues long. Only the CDR3 portion is preserved as DNA: 42 bases, with reading frame beginning at the first base. This receptor was identified in a man between 18 and 29 years old who had mild COVID-19 (a few samples of this study predate the infection). The sample titles of this study are shuffled in the database, so cell type and time point are left out; the donor was told from shared clones. Sequenced sample: PBMCs or a T cell subset sorted from them (not recorded which). Recombination joined TRBV2 with TRBJ1-4, with the D gene not clear enough to name. The DNA sequence is given as TGTGCCAGCAGTGCCAGGATACCTAATGAAAAACTGTTTTTT. Its protein reads: CASSARIPNEKLFF.